Reported below is one TCR beta chain. Its antigen is not known. In the PCR, 60 Vbeta and 13 Jbeta primers were used. Method: immunoSEQ multiplex PCR; TCRdb's copy keeps in-frame clones and lacks some. The sample holds more than 85,000 clones, approximately 12% seen once. Germline V lookup: CDR1 MNHNS, CDR2 SASEGT. With V trimmed by 7 bases and J by 2 bases, 5 bases remained unmatched. The CDR3 consists of 14 residues. This entry belongs to a study of cytomegalovirus exposure and HLA in healthy donors. Study results and limitations: Associated with cytomegalovirus, according to the listing, were some 180 TCR beta chains. Associated with HLA alleles at 0.05 false discovery rate in a later analysis were 15,000 to 20,000 TCR beta sequences. A later analysis, which compared TCR beta chains of equal frequency, found the HLA-associated ones more clonally expanded.

This receptor was obtained from a man aged 40-50 years in good health and CMV-seropositive. Material: PBMCs. The chain carries TRBV6-1 and TRBJ2-1, with 7 bases aligning to TRBD2. The DNA for the CDR3 is TGTGCCAGCATAGAACTAGCGACCTACAATGAGCAGTTCTTC. It translates to CASIELATYNEQFF.